Judged by abundance, the clone carrying this TCR beta chain is medium-sized (0.01 to 0.1%). The data belong to a study of blood T cell repertoires in COVID-19. Study in general: From T cells, B-cell-depleted T cells, or PBMCs came the material, which was cDNA or gDNA.

Methods used by the authors: By means of reference gene primer amplification, nucleated cell counts were estimated. The data were produced by immunoSEQ multiplex PCR, yet TCRdb's version contains in-frame clones alone and is incomplete. The D gene and trimming were derived from the DNA, and the V and J assignments and clone size from that table. The table records around 30,000 clones, around 89% of them present only once. Trimming took off 6 bases at V and 5 bases at J, with 5 bases between the two ends. The CDR3 length is 10 residues. Germline CDR1 and CDR2: SNHLY and FYNNEI. The rearrangement uses TRBV2 and TRBJ2-7; no firm D call. The specimen was peripheral blood. The sequence was obtained from a man aged 55 to 70 with acute or convalescent COVID-19. CDR3 DNA sequence: TGTGCCAGCAGCGACAACGAGCAGTACTTC. This gives the protein CASSDNEQYF.